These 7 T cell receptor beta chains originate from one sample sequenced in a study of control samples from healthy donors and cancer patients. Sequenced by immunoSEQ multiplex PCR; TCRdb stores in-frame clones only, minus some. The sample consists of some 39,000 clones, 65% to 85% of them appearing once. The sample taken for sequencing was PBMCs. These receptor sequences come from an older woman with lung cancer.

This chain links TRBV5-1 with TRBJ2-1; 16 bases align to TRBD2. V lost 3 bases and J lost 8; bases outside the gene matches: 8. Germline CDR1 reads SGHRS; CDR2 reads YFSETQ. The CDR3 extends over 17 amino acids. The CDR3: CASSSMPGLAGGDEQFF. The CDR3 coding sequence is TGCGCCAGCAGCTCAATGCCGGGACTAGCGGGAGGGGATGAGCAGTTCTTC.

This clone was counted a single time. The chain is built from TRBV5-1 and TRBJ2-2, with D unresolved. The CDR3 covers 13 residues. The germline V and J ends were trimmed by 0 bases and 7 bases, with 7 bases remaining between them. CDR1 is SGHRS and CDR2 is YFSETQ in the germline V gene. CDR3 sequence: CASSLATGGELFF. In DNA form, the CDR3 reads TGCGCCAGCAGCTTGGCCACGGGCGGGGAGCTGTTTTTT.

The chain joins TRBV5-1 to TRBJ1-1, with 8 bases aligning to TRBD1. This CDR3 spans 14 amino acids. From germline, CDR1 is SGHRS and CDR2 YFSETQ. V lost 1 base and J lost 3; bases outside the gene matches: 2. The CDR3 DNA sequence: TGCGCCAGCAGCTTGATGACAGGGGACACTGAAGCTTTCTTT. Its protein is CASSLMTGDTEAFF.

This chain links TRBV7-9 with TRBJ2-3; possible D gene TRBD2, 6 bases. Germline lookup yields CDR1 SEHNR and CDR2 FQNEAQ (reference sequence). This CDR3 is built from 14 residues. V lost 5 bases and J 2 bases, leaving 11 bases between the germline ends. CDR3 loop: CASSMGLNTDTQYF. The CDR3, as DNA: TGTGCCAGCAGCATGGGACTTAACACAGATACGCAGTATTTT.

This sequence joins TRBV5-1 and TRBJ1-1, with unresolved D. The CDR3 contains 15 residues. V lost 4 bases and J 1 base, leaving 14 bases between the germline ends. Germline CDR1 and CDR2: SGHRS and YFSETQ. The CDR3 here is CASSLGTVQNTEAFF. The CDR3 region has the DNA TGCGCCAGCAGCCTAGGAACTGTCCAGAACACTGAAGCTTTCTTT.

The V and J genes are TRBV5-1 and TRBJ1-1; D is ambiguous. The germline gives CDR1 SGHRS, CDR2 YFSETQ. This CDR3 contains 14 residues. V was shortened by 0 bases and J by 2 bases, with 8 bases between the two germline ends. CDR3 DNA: TGCGCCAGCAGCTTGGGGGAACGTAACACTGAAGCTTTCTTT. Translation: CASSLGERNTEAFF.

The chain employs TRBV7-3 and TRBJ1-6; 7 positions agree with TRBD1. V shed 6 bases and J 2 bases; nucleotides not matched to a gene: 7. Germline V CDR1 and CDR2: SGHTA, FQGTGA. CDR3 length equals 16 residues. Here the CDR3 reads CASSRQGPPYNSPLHF. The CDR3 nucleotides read TGTGCCAGCAGTCGACAGGGTCCCCCCTATAATTCACCCCTCCACTTT. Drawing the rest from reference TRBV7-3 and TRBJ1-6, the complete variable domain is GAGVSQTPSNKVTEKGKYVELRCDPISGHTALYWYRQSLGQGPEFLIYFQGTGAADDSGLPNDRFFAVRPEGSVSTLKIQRTERGDSAVYLCASSRQGPPYNSPLHFGNGTRLTVT.